This T cell receptor beta chain was sequenced in a study of OX40 agonist ivuxolimab in advanced cancers. Looking at the study overall: The patients' treatment was ivuxolimab, an agonistic anti-OX40 (CD134) antibody. It was permissible to have had prior anti-PD-1, anti-PD-L1 or anti-CTLA-4 therapy, and around 40% had some.

Sequenced by immunoSEQ multiplex PCR; TCRdb stores in-frame clones only, minus some. Seen here are about 35,000 clones, over 80% observed once, and the top ten hold 25% to 35%. A word on this clone: The antigen remains undetermined.

Findings and limits, study-wide: Certain nonresponding patients likewise had low normalized T-cell clonal expansion.

Trimming pared 4 bases from V and 0 bases from J, leaving 10 bases between. Germline CDR1 reads SQVTM; CDR2 reads ANQGSEA. The CDR3 extends over 13 amino acids. The sample in question was CD4+ or CD8+ T cells sorted from blood, obtained in a trial of the OX40 agonist ivuxolimab. The receptor's source is an adult with an advanced solid tumor such as melanoma, head and neck, liver or kidney cancer. V usage is TRBV29-1 and J usage is TRBJ2-7, with no clear D. The CDR3 here is CSVAGGSSYEQYF. DNA of the CDR3: TGCAGCGTTGCCGGTGGAAGCTCCTACGAGCAGTACTTC.